This TCR beta chain is drawn from a study of CD8+ T cells in alopecia areata. Findings and caveats of the study: Relative to mice, TCR sharing across patients was less clear, a difference possibly HLA-related. Alphabeta T cells residing in normal skin are also sequenced in scalp samples. Lesional scalp exceeded normal scalp in clonality, especially in alopecia totalis/universalis.

The V end lost 0 bases, the J end lost 5 bases, and 3 bases lay between the germline ends. CDR1 and CDR2 from the germline V gene are MNHEY and SMNVEV (reference sequence). The CDR3 extends over 12 amino acids. RNA was extracted and reverse transcribed into cDNA as the sequencing template. TCRdb's table, derived via immunoSEQ multiplex PCR, lists solely in-frame clones and lacks some. The table has roughly 150,000 clones, 55% seen once. Concerning this clone: What it binds is not known.

The sequence came from a human donor in good health. What was sequenced was CD4+ T cells sorted from blood. The chain carries TRBV27 and TRBJ2-3; D call uncertain. The DNA for the CDR3 is TGTGCCAGCAGTTTATCTGGAGATACGCAGTATTTT. It specifies CASSLSGDTQYF.